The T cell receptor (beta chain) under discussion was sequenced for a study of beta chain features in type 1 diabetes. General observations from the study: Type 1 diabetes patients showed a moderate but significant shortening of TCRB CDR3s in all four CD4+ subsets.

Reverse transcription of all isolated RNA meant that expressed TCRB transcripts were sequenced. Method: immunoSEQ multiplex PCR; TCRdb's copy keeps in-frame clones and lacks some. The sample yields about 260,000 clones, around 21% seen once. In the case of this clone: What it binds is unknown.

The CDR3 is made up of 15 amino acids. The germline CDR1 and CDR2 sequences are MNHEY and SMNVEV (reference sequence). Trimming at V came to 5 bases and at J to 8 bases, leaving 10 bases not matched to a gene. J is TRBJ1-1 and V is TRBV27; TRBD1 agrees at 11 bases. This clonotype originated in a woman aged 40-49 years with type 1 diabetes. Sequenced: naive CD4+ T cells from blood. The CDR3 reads CASSLSDRGPGEAFF. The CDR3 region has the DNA TGTGCCAGCAGTCTGTCGGACAGGGGGCCTGGCGAAGCTTTCTTT.